Reported below is one T cell receptor (beta chain). Its antigen is undetermined. Healthy donors of bone marrow made up the group. At sampling all donors were nominally healthy, likely with unrecorded immune exposures. V gave up 5 bases and J gave up 4 bases; unmatched junction bases: 6. Germline CDR1 and CDR2: MNHNY and SVGAGI (reference sequence). The CDR3 is 15 residues long. This entry is derived from a study of cytomegalovirus exposure and HLA in healthy donors. The PCR ran on 60 Vbeta and 13 Jbeta primers. Profiled with immunoSEQ multiplex PCR; TCRdb holds only in-frame clones, not every one. The data include roughly 120,000 clones; the top ten clones carry around 7%. Study-level points and caveats: A later analysis reportedly found fewer N-insertions in an Asian-associated ancestry cluster than the roughly 670-donor mean. Earlier analysis looked at TCR beta V segments, and most were productive about 87% or about 30% of the time.

The chain joins TRBV6-6 to TRBJ2-1, with 9 bases that match TRBD1. The source of this sequence is a man between 40 and 49 years old in good health and CMV-seropositive. What was sequenced was PBMCs. Here the CDR3 reads CASSPTGGSYNEQFF. CDR3 DNA sequence: TGTGCCAGCAGTCCTACAGGGGGCTCATACAATGAGCAGTTCTTC.